The 21 T cell receptor beta chains reported below all come from one sample, sequenced in a study of Graves' ophthalmopathy and Graves' hyperthyroidism. Amplification of the TCR beta CDR3 regions used RNA transcripts (as template). Following a first-round RT-PCR that used HTBI primers, a second-round multiplex PCR was carried out. TCRdb reanalysed the multiplex PCR reads using MiXCR and keeps one entry per CDR3 protein. Of about 410,000 distinct CDR3 sequences in the sample, 15% to 20% were seen once. Sequenced input: peripheral blood. The receptor source for this set is a woman aged 18-29 years with Graves' ophthalmopathy.

This clonotype was counted ten times or more. The chain links TRBV7-2 to TRBJ2-7, with a weak D call TRBD2 (5 bases). V lost 1 base and J 9 bases, leaving 10 bases between the germline ends. CDR3 length: 12 amino acids. Germline V lookup: CDR1 SGHTA, CDR2 FQGNSA. CDR3 sequence (DNA): TGTGCCAGCAGCTTAGTGGCGCGGGTGCAGTACTTC. Encoded protein: CASSLVARVQYF.

The table lists this clonotype with many counts. The CDR3 DNA reads TGTGCCAGCAGTGAAGAGGGGGGGCGGCTAGCGGGGTTAGAGACCCAGTACTTC. Its protein product is CASSEEGGRLAGLETQYF. The rearrangement links TRBV6-1 to TRBJ2-5, with 9 bases aligning to TRBD2. V lost 1 base to trimming and J lost 4 bases; unmatched junction nucleotides: 13. Germline CDR1 and CDR2: MNHNS and SASEGT. This CDR3 comprises 18 residues.

This clonotype was seen a few times. This chain uses TRBV6-1 with TRBJ2-5; a weak D match, TRBD1 (5 bases). Germline V CDR1 and CDR2: MNHNS, SASEGT. This CDR3 is built from 14 residues. Trimming stripped 10 bases from V and 1 base from J, with 16 bases between. CDR3 region: CATTPTETQETQYF. The CDR3 DNA sequence: TGTGCCACTACACCGACAGAGACCCAAGAGACCCAGTACTTC.

This clonotype showed up many times. The chain has TRBV4-2 and TRBJ2-7; the match to TRBD2 covers 7 bases. The CDR3 consists of 18 residues. V trimming: 0 bases; J trimming: 0 bases; junction bases outside the gene matches: 11. Germline CDR1 reads LGHNA; CDR2 reads YNFKEQ. The CDR3 region has the DNA TGTGCCAGCAGCCAAGAGGGGAGGGCGGGACTCCTCTCCTACGAGCAGTACTTC. Its protein product is CASSQEGRAGLLSYEQYF.

This clonotype occurred many times. The chain couples TRBV4-1 to TRBJ2-4; TRBD2 aligns across 7 bases. In germline, CDR1 is MGHRA, CDR2 YSYEKL. The CDR3 extends over 16 amino acids. V was pared by 3 bases and J by 1 base, with 6 bases of the junction left unmatched. The CDR3 spells CASSHAAAGAKNIQYF. The CDR3 bases are TGCGCCAGCAGCCACGCTGCAGCGGGGGCCAAAAACATTCAGTACTTC.

At least ten counts were recorded for this clonotype. The V and J genes are TRBV6-1 and TRBJ1-2, with D perhaps TRBD1 (6 bases). V lost 7 bases and J lost 6, with 12 bases in between. This CDR3 has 12 residues. The germline V gene has CDR1 MNHNS and CDR2 SASEGT. The CDR3 region has the DNA TGTGCCAGCATAGTACGGGGGCATGGCTACACCTTC. This gives the protein CASIVRGHGYTF.

In this sample, this clonotype turned up many times. An end of the junction differs from the germline gene, which may be a read error. The J gene is TRBJ2-5, the V gene TRBV12-3 or TRBV12-4, with D unresolved. This CDR3 spans 12 amino acids. The DNA of the CDR3 is TGTGCCAGCAGCTCCATAAAAGAGGCCCAGTACTTC. It yields the protein CASSSIKEAQYF.

This clonotype was counted at least ten times. The chain has TRBV28 and TRBJ2-6; D is unclear. Trimming removed 1 base from V and 0 bases from J, with 4 bases in between. Germline V lookup: CDR1 MDHEN, CDR2 SYDVKM. This CDR3 is 15 amino acids long. The CDR3 region is CASSLFVSGANVLTF. The CDR3 coding sequence is TGTGCCAGCAGTTTATTCGTCTCTGGGGCCAACGTCCTGACTTTC.

In this sample, this clonotype turned up many times. The V call is TRBV12-3 or TRBV12-4, the J call TRBJ1-1; D is uncertain. The V gene lost 2 bases and the J gene lost 6 bases, with 4 bases spanning the gap. This CDR3 comprises 11 residues. CDR3 in DNA: TGTGCCAGCAGTTTATTCCCTGAAGCTTTCTTT. Translating gives CASSLFPEAFF.

This clonotype was observed many times. The chain has TRBV12-3 or TRBV12-4 and TRBJ2-5, with a tentative D call TRBD2 (5 bases). This CDR3 is 13 amino acids long. Trimming removed 5 bases at V and 4 bases at J, with 11 bases between. The CDR3 bases are TGTGCCAGCAGTCTGAGGGAGTTAGAGACCCAGTACTTC. This gives the protein CASSLRELETQYF.

The chain has TRBV28 and TRBJ2-7; perhaps D is TRBD1 or TRBD2 (6 bases each). Germline-derived CDR1 and CDR2 are MDHEN and SYDVKM. V lost 6 bases, J lost 3 bases, and 18 bases lay in between. CDR3 size: 15 residues. The CDR3 DNA reads TGTGCCAGCAGATACGCGGGACTCAGGGGCTACGAGCAGTACTTC. Amino acid sequence: CASRYAGLRGYEQYF. Using reference TRBV28 and TRBJ2-7 for the parts outside the CDR3, the full variable domain is DVKVTQSSRYLVKRTGEKVFLECVQDMDHENMFWYRQDPGLGLRLIYFSYDVKMKEKGDIPEGYSVSREKKERFSLILESASTNQTSMYLCASRYAGLRGYEQYFGPGTRLTVT.

Ten or more counts support this clonotype. As the CDR3 is not closed by the conserved phenylalanine or tryptophan, this likely results from a read error. The chain carries TRBV11-2 and TRBJ1-6; 7 bases match TRBD1. With 1 base clipped from V and 7 bases from J, the junction kept 4 bases outside the gene matches. This CDR3 is built from 15 residues. Germline V lookup: CDR1 SGHAT, CDR2 FQNNGV. This CDR3 reads CASSLAEGGNSPLHS. CDR3 nucleotide sequence: TGTGCCAGCAGCTTAGCGGAAGGGGGCAATTCACCCCTCCACTCT.

This clonotype was counted at least ten times. The gene calls are TRBV27 and TRBJ2-7; D is uncertain. V was cut by 7 bases and J by 6 bases, with 16 bases left in between. Germline lookup yields CDR1 MNHEY and CDR2 SMNVEV (reference sequence). The CDR3 has 13 residues. The CDR3 sequence is CASKGITELEQYF. The DNA of the CDR3 is TGTGCCAGCAAAGGTATAACTGAACTCGAGCAGTACTTC.

This clonotype was seen ten or more times. The chain is built from TRBV14 and TRBJ2-5; D perhaps matches TRBD2 (6 bases). The CDR3 extends over 16 amino acids. Trimming took 1 base from V and 1 from J, leaving 13 bases between them. CDR1 is SGHDN, CDR2 FVKESK, per germline. The CDR3 loop reads CASSQGRLVIQETQYF. CDR3 in DNA: TGTGCCAGCAGCCAAGGGAGACTAGTAATCCAAGAGACCCAGTACTTC.

The sample holds many counts of this clonotype. The rearrangement links TRBV5-1 to TRBJ2-5; D gene ambiguous. CDR1 and CDR2 from the germline V gene are SGHRS and YFSETQ. V was cut by 0 bases and J by 7 bases, with 7 bases left in between. The CDR3 contains 12 residues. This CDR3 reads CASSLVRATQYF. CDR3 nucleotide sequence: TGCGCCAGCAGCTTGGTTCGTGCGACCCAGTACTTC. Variable domain in full (rest from reference TRBV5-1 and TRBJ2-5): KAGVTQTPRYLIKTRGQQVTLSCSPISGHRSVSWYQQTPGQGLQFLFEYFSETQRNKGNFPGRFSGRQFSNSRSEMNVSTLELGDSALYLCASSLVRATQYFGPGTRLLVL.

V usage is TRBV6-1 and J usage is TRBJ1-5; D unclear. Germline lookup yields CDR1 MNHNS and CDR2 SASEGT. This CDR3 region has 15 residues. Trimming removed 0 bases from V and 4 bases from J, with 10 bases in between. CDR3 residues: CASSEAAGTNQPQHF. Here the CDR3 DNA reads TGTGCCAGCAGTGAAGCGGCAGGAACGAATCAGCCCCAGCATTTT.

This clonotype was counted at least ten times. V usage is TRBV20-1 and J usage is TRBJ2-3, with TRBD2 matching over 10 bases. The ends lost 3 bases at V and 6 bases at J; junction bases unmatched: 9. The CDR3 sequence is 15 residues long. The germline gives CDR1 DFQATT, CDR2 SNEGSKA (reference sequence). CDR3 coding DNA: TGCAGTGCTAGTAAGCTAGCGGGAGTATTGGATACGCAGTATTTT. Translation gives CSASKLAGVLDTQYF.

The rearrangement joins TRBV7-2 to TRBJ2-5; D is possibly TRBD1 or TRBD2 (5 bases each). Germline lookup yields CDR1 SGHTA and CDR2 FQGNSA. V lost 4 bases, J lost 9 bases, and 21 bases lay in between. This CDR3 region has 15 residues. The CDR3 is CASSSGASGAEAQYF. The CDR3 bases are TGTGCCAGCAGCTCCGGAGCCTCTGGGGCGGAGGCCCAGTACTTC.

The J gene is TRBJ1-5, the V gene TRBV27, with 12 bases lining up with TRBD1. V lost 3 bases, J lost 2 bases, and 2 bases stayed unmatched. The CDR3 is 16 residues long. CDR1 and CDR2 from the germline V gene are MNHEY and SMNVEV (reference sequence). CDR3: CASSFGTGGRNQPQHF. CDR3 in DNA: TGTGCCAGCAGTTTCGGGACAGGGGGCCGCAATCAGCCCCAGCATTTT.

At least ten counts were recorded for this clonotype. V gene TRBV28 combines with J gene TRBJ2-7; a possible D gene is TRBD2 (6 bases). V gave up 6 bases and J gave up 2 bases, with 17 bases separating them. The CDR3 consists of 15 residues. CDR1 is MDHEN, CDR2 SYDVKM, per germline. The CDR3 DNA reads as TGTGCCAGCAGCTCACCGGGGGTCGGAACCTACGAGCAGTACTTC. It translates to CASSSPGVGTYEQYF. Using reference TRBV28 and TRBJ2-7 for the parts outside the CDR3, the full variable domain is DVKVTQSSRYLVKRTGEKVFLECVQDMDHENMFWYRQDPGLGLRLIYFSYDVKMKEKGDIPEGYSVSREKKERFSLILESASTNQTSMYLCASSSPGVGTYEQYFGPGTRLTVT.

This clonotype was detected only a few times. The genes are TRBV30 and TRBJ2-7; TRBD1 matches 10 bases. Germline CDR1 GTSNPN, CDR2 SVGIG (reference sequence). With 8 bases clipped from V and 3 bases from J, the junction kept 7 bases outside the gene matches. The CDR3 is made up of 13 amino acids. The CDR3 DNA reads TGTGCCGCTCCGGGACAGGGGAACTACGAGCAGTACTTC. Its protein is CAAPGQGNYEQYF.